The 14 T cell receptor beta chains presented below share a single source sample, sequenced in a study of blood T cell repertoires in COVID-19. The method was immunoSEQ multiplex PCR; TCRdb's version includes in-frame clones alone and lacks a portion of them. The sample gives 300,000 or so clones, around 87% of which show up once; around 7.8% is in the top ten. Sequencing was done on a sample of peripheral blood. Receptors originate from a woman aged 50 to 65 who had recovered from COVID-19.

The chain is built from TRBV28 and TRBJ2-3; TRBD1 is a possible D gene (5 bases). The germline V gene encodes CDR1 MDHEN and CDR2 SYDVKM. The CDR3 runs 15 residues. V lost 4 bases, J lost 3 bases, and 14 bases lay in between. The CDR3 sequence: CASSSDSLATDTQYF. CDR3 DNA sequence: TGTGCCAGCAGTTCTGACAGTTTGGCAACAGATACGCAGTATTTT.

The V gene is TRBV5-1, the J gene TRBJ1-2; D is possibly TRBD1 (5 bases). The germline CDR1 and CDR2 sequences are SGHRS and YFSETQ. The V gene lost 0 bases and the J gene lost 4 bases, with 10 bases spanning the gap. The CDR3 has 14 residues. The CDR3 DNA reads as TGCGCCAGCAGCTTGGTGTCCGGGGGCTATGGCTACACCTTC. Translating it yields CASSLVSGGYGYTF.

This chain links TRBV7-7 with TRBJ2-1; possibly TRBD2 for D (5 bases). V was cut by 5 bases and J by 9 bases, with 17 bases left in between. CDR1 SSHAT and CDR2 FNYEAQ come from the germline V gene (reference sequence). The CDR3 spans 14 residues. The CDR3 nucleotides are TGTGCCAGCAGCCTAGACCCGGTTGGAGGTGAGCAGTTCTTC. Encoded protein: CASSLDPVGGEQFF.

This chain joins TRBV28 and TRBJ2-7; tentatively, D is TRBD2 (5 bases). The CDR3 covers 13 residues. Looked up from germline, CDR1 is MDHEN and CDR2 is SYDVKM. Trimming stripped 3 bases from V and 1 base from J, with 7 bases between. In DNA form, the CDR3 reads TGTGCCAGCAGTTTCGGCGGGTCCTACGAGCAGTACTTC. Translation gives CASSFGGSYEQYF.

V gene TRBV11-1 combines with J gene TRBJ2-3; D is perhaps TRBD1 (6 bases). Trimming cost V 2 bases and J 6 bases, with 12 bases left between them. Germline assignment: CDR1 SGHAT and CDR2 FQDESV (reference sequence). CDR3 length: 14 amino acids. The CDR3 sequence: CASSLLVRGDTQYF. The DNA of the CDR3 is TGTGCCAGCAGCTTATTGGTGAGGGGGGATACGCAGTATTTT.

In DNA, the CDR3 is TGTGCCAGCAGTTTTTGGACAGGCACAGATACGCAGTATTTT. Protein product: CASSFWTGTDTQYF. V gene TRBV28 combines with J gene TRBJ2-3, with D possibly TRBD1 on 6 matching bases. The CDR3 length is 14 residues. The V gene's germline CDR1 is MDHEN and CDR2 SYDVKM. Trimming stripped 3 bases from V and 1 base from J, with 8 bases between. Using reference TRBV28 and TRBJ2-3 for the parts outside the CDR3, the full variable domain is DVKVTQSSRYLVKRTGEKVFLECVQDMDHENMFWYRQDPGLGLRLIYFSYDVKMKEKGDIPEGYSVSREKKERFSLILESASTNQTSMYLCASSFWTGTDTQYFGPGTRLTVL.

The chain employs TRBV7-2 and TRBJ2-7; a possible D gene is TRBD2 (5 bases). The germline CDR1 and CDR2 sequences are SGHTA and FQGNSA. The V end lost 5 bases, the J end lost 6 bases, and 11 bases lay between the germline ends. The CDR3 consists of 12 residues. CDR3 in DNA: TGTGCCAGCAGCGTCCCACTAGGCGAGCAGTACTTC. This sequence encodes CASSVPLGEQYF.

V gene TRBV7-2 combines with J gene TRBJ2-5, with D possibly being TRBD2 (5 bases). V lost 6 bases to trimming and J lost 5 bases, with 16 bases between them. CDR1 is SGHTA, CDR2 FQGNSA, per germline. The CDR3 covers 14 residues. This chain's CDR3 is CASRSGVSSETQYF. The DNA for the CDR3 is TGTGCCAGCAGGTCCGGGGTGTCATCTGAGACCCAGTACTTC.

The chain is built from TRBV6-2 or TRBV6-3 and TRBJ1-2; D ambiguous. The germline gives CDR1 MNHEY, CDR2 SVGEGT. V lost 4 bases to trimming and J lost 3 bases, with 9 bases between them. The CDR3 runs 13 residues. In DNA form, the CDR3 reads TGTGCCAGCAGTTCCGACACGGACTATGGCTACACCTTC. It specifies CASSSDTDYGYTF.

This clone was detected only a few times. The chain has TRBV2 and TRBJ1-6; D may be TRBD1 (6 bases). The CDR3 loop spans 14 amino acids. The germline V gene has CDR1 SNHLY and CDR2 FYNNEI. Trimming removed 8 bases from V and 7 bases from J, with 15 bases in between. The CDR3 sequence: CASGGQSPNSPLHF. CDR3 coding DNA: TGTGCCAGCGGAGGACAGTCCCCGAATTCACCCCTCCACTTT.

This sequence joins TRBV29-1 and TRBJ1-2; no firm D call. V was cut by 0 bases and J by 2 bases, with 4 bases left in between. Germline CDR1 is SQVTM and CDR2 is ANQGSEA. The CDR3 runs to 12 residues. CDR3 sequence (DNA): TGCAGCGTTGAAGACCTAAACTATGGCTACACCTTC. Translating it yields CSVEDLNYGYTF.

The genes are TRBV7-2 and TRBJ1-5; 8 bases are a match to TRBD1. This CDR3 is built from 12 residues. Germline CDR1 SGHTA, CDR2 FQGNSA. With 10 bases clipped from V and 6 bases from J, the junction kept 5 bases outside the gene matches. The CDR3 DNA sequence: TGTGCCACCGGGACAGGAGGTCAGCCCCAGCATTTT. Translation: CATGTGGQPQHF.

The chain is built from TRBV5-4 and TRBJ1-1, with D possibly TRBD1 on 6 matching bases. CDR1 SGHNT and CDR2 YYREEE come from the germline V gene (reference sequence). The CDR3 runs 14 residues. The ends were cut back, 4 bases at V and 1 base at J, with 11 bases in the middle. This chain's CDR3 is CASSPTGPNTEAFF. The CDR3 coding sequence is TGTGCCAGCAGCCCTACAGGGCCGAACACTGAAGCTTTCTTT.

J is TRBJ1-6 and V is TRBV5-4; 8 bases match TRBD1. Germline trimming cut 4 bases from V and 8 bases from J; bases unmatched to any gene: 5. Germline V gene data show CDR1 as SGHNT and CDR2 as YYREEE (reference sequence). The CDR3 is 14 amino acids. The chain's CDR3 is CASSQGTGDSPLHF. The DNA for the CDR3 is TGTGCCAGCAGCCAGGGGACAGGTGATTCACCCCTCCACTTT. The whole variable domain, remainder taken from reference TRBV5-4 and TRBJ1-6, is ETGVTQSPTHLIKTRGQQVTLRCSSQSGHNTVSWYQQALGQGPQFIFQYYREEENGRGNFPPRFSGLQFPNYSSELNVNALELDDSALYLCASSQGTGDSPLHFGNGTRLTVT.